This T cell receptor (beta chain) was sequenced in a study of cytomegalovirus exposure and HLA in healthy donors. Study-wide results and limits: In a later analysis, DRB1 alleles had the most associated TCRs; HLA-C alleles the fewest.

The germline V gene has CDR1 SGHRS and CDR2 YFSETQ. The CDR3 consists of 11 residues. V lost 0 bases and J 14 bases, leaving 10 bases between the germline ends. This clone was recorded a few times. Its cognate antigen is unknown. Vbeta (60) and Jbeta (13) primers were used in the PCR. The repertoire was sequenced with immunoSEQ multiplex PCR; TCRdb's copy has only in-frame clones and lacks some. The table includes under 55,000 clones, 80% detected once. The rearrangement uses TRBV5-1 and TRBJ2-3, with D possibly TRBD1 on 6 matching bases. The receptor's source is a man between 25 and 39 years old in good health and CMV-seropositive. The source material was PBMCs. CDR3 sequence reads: CASSLDGTWYF. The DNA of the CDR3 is TGCGCCAGCAGCTTGGACGGGACATGGTATTTT.